This TCR beta chain was retrieved from a study of vaccination and CD4 T cells after COVID-19. Looking at the study overall: SARS-CoV-2 was confirmed by nasal swab PCR; disease was mild in some ten, severe in one. Two doses of either BNT162b2 or mRNA-1273 vaccine went to participants.

As to treatment: roughly nine-day PBMC culture with coronavirus spike peptide pools or control peptides (ViraFEST assay). In the ViraFEST assay, peptide-pool expansion preceded TCR sequencing of expanded clonotypes. This clonotype appeared a few times. Its matching antigen is unknown. Oncomine TCR Beta short-read sequencing was applied to DNA from cultured CD4+ T cells. One entry per CDR3 protein results from TCRdb running MiXCR on the PCR reads. The table records some 10,000 distinct CDR3 sequences, about 60% of them present only once. This CDR3 is built from 15 residues. Trimming took 5 bases from V and 0 from J; bases not matched to a gene: 6. Germline CDR1 LNHDA, CDR2 SQIVND (reference sequence).

Sequencing was performed on CD4+ T cells from blood, cultured in vitro. This chain joins TRBV19 and TRBJ1-1; TRBD1 agrees at 7 bases. This sequence originates from a human donor who had recovered from COVID-19. This CDR3 is CASSYEQGMNTEAFF. The CDR3 DNA is TGTGCCAGTAGTTACGAACAGGGGATGAACACTGAAGCTTTCTTT. Full variable domain (missing parts from reference TRBV19 and TRBJ1-1): DGGITQSPKYLFRKEGQNVTLSCEQNLNHDAMYWYRQDPGQGLRLIYYSQIVNDFQKGDIAEGYSVSREKKESFPLTVTSAQKNPTAFYLCASSYEQGMNTEAFFGQGTRLTVV.